This T cell receptor (beta chain) is drawn from a study of T cells in Graves' hyperthyroidism and ophthalmopathy (dated by TCRdb to the late 2010s). For the study in its entirety: Peripheral blood samples were taken at the time of initial diagnosis, prior to any treatment. To identify distinguishing TCR V-J signatures, a discovery cohort of roughly 100 patients was used, comprising some 43 with Graves' ophthalmopathy and approximately 58 with stable Graves' hyperthyroidism. Prospective prediction of ophthalmopathy was tested in an independent validation cohort consisting of about 20 hyperthyroidism patients and more than 15 patients who later progressed to ophthalmopathy. The 100 or so discovery patients were divided at random into training and test sets in a 7:3 ratio. In several Graves' hyperthyroidism patients, the study also compared T-cell repertoires from thyroid tissue with T-cell repertoires from blood. After blood sampling, hyperthyroidism patients were treated with methimazole at a starting dose of 30 mg daily, and ophthalmopathy patients were treated with high-dose intravenous methylprednisolone. According to the paper, TCR Vbeta CDR3 sequencing was carried out on over 130 peripheral blood samples, which came from fewer than 50 ophthalmopathy, 75 to 80 hyperthyroidism and roughly 17 progressor patients. Overall results and qualifications from the work: During validation, the model predicted progression to ophthalmopathy a median of around 7 months ahead of onset, with just under 71% sensitivity and 72.22% specificity. Blood samples also contained most of the expanded thyroid clonotypes (frequency above 0.001), which suggests that blood repertoires may reflect thyroid immune responses. A model built on a 13 V-J signature distinguished ophthalmopathy from stable hyperthyroidism, reaching around 90% sensitivity and around 81% specificity in cross-validation and 80%/75% in testing. No statistical method was used to set the sample size in advance, and investigators knew the group allocation.

The TCR beta CDR3 regions were amplified from RNA transcripts. A first-round RT-PCR of the TCR CDR3 used the HTBI primer set with the Qiagen OneStep RT-PCR kit. A second multiplex PCR round built the libraries, followed by size selection and purification. The libraries were sequenced on an Illumina HiSeq2000 using paired-end 100 bp reads. The authors processed their data as follows. Raw data were processed with SOAPnuke, discarding reads with adapters, uncalled bases, mean Phred below 15, or no exact constant-primer or identifier match. High-quality paired reads were merged using COPE v1.2.5, and each unique nucleotide sequence was defined as a clonotype. MiTCR v1.1 was used to align clonotypes to the IMGT TRBV, TRBD and TRBJ reference segments. Analysis was restricted to V-J combinations with a frequency above 0.0001, which covered 99.2% of repertoires. The TCS score was defined as the ratio of F50 (clonal expansion) to E x V (chaos), calculated using BLOSUM62-based TCRdist between CDR3 peptides within each V-J. Welch's t-statistics and random forest reduced approximately 520 V-J features to 10 to 15, which were used in a naive Bayes classifier (R e1071). Starting from the raw public reads, TCRdb applied fastp trimming at Q25, assembled clones with MiXCR and retained in-frame beta chains. Rows are unified per CDR3 protein, each entry keeping the most common DNA and genes. TCRdb's processing, not the study's, gives the V and J calls here. Here the sample has about 200,000 distinct CDR3 sequences; roughly 18% occur a single time. Around 52% of the sample belongs to the ten largest clones.

A patient counted as having stable Graves' hyperthyroidism if no progression to ophthalmopathy occurred over 18 months of follow-up. Hyperthyroidism patients were aged 18 to 65 years and newly diagnosed, with disease duration of less than 2 months. Patients with uncontrolled infections, other autoimmune diseases, pregnancy or lactation were excluded. Diagnoses were established on the basis of clinical symptoms, serum thyroxine and TRAb, thyroid ultrasound, and orbital computed tomography. PBMCs were isolated from 7.5 to 10 ml of fresh peripheral blood by Ficoll-Paque density gradient centrifugation. Trizol reagent was used to extract total RNA, and RNA quality was then checked on an Agilent 2100 Bioanalyzer. This clonotype was counted many times. Its specific antigen is unknown. Base qualities are not recorded, but no much larger clone differs from it by a single base. Trimming costs V 5 bases and J 0 bases, and their ends lie 12 bases apart. The germline V gene provides CDR1 SGHTA and CDR2 FQGNSA. Its CDR3 holds 15 amino acids, cysteine through phenylalanine. The CDR3 DNA has 45 bases and is translated from base 1.

Sequencing used blood. This clonotype originated in a man between 50 and 59 years old with Graves' hyperthyroidism. The chain is made from TRBV7-2 and TRBJ2-3; TRBD1 could be the D gene, as 6 bases match. The sequence in DNA is TGTGCCAGCAGCCCCCAGAGGGGGAGCACAGATACGCAGTATTTT. It is translated as CASSPQRGSTDTQYF.